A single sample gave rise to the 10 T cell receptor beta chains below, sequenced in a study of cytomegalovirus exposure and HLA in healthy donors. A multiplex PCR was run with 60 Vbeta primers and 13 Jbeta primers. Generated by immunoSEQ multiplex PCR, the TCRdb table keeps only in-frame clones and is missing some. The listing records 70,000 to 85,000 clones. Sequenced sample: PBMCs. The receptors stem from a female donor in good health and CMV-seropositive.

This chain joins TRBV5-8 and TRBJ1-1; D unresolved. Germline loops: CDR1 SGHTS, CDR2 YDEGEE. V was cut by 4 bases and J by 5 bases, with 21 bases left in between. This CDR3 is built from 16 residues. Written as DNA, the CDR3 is TGTGCCAGCAGCCGTATCTTGGAAGCCCCGGGGACTGAAGCTTTCTTT. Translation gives CASSRILEAPGTEAFF.

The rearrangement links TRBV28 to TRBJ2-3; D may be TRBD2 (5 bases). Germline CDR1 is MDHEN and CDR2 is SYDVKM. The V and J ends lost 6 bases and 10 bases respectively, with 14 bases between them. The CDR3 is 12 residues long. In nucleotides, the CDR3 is TGTGCCAGCAGAACCCCGGGAAACTCGCAGTATTTT. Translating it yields CASRTPGNSQYF.

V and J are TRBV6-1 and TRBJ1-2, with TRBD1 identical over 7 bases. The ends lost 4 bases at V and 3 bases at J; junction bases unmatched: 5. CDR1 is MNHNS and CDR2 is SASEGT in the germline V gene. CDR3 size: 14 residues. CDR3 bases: TGTGCCAGCAGTGGGGACAGTACGTACTATGGCTACACCTTC. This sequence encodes CASSGDSTYYGYTF.

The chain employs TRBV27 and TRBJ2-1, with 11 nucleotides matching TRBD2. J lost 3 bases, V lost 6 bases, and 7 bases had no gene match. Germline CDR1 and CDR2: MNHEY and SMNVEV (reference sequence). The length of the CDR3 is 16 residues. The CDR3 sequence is CASSLTSGSIYNEQFF. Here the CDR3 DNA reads TGTGCCAGCAGCCTAACTAGCGGGAGTATCTACAATGAGCAGTTCTTC.

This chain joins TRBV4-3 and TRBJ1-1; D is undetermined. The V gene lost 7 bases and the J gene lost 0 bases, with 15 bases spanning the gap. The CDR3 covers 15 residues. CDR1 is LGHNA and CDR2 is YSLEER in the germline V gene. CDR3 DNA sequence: TGCGCCAGCAAAGCGTTTCTAGCCTTGAACACTGAAGCTTTCTTT. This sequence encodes CASKAFLALNTEAFF.

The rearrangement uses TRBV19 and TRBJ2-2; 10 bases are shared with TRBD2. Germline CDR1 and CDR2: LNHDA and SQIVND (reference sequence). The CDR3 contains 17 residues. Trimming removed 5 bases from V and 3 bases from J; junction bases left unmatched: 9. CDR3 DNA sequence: TGTGCCAGTAGTCCCATAGCGGGAGGTCCTGACACCGGGGAGCTGTTTTTT. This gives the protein CASSPIAGGPDTGELFF.

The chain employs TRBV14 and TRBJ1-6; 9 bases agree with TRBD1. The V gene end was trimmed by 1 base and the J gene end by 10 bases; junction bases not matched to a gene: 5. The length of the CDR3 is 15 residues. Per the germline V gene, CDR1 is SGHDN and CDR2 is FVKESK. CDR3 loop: CASSQGGTGRSPLHF. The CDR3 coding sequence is TGTGCCAGCAGCCAAGGAGGGACAGGGCGCTCACCCCTCCACTTT.

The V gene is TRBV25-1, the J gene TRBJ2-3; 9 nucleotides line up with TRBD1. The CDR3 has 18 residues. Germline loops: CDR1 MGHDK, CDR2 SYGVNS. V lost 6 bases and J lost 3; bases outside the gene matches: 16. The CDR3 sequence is CASSATPRQGVVTDTQYF. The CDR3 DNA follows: TGTGCCAGCAGCGCGACCCCAAGACAGGGGGTTGTTACAGATACGCAGTATTTT.

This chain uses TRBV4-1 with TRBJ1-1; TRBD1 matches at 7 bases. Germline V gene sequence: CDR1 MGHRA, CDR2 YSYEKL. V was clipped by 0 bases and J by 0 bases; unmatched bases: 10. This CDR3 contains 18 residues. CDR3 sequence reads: CASSQDLPGQPMNTEAFF. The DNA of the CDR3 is TGCGCCAGCAGCCAAGATCTCCCGGGACAGCCCATGAACACTGAAGCTTTCTTT.

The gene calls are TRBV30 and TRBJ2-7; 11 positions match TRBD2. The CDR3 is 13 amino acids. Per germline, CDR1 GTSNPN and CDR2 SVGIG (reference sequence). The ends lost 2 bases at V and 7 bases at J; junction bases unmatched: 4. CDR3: CAWSWTSGREQYF. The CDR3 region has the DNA TGTGCCTGGAGTTGGACTAGCGGGCGAGAGCAGTACTTC. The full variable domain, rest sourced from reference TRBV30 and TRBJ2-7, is SQTIHQWPATLVQPVGSPLSLECTVEGTSNPNLYWYRQAAGRGLQLLFYSVGIGQISSEVPQNLSASRPQDRQFILSSKKLLLSDSGFYLCAWSWTSGREQYFGPGTRLTVT.